This TCR beta chain was captured by sequencing in a study of blood T cell repertoires in COVID-19. About the study: There were acute and convalescent COVID-19 samples, and they came from the United States, Italy and Spain. The analysed material was cDNA or gDNA that came from T cells, B-cell-depleted T cells, or PBMCs.

Original handling: Amplification from reference gene primers served as the basis for estimated nucleated cell counts. TCRdb keeps only in-frame clones here, not all; method: immunoSEQ multiplex PCR. D and trimming come from the DNA, and the V and J calls and clone size come from that table. The repertoire has hundreds of thousands of clones, roughly 87% of them found once; the top ten carry approximately 2.1%. The sample taken for sequencing was PBMCs or T cells enriched from blood (not recorded which). This TCR derives from a woman aged 40 to 49 with acute COVID-19.

CDR3 sequence (DNA): TGTGCCAGCAGCCAAGAGGGTTTCGGGAGAGGGTACGAGCAGTACTTC. It yields the protein CASSQEGFGRGYEQYF. J is TRBJ2-7 and V is TRBV3-1 (or the pseudogene TRBV3-2); TRBD2 might be the D (6 bases). Germline V gene lookup returns CDR1 LGHDT and CDR2 YNNKEL (reference sequence). The CDR3 extends over 16 amino acids. Deletions cut 0 bases from V and 4 bases from J, with 16 bases between.